This T cell receptor beta chain was recorded in a study of control samples from healthy donors and cancer patients. Assay: immunoSEQ multiplex PCR; the TCRdb copy retains only in-frame clones and omits some. The data hold 90,000 to 100,000 clones, with roughly three quarters observed a single time. The TCR was taken from a woman aged 25 to 39 in good health. The sample comprised blood.

DNA for the CDR3: TGTGCCAGCAGGGTAGGGGTCTGGTCCTCCGATGAGCAGTTCTTC. This sequence encodes CASRVGVWSSDEQFF. The V and J genes are TRBV7-2 and TRBJ2-1, with TRBD1 as a possible D gene (5 bases). V was clipped by 6 bases and J by 8 bases, with 20 bases between them. The germline V gene has CDR1 SGHTA and CDR2 FQGNSA. The CDR3 contains 15 residues.